Listed below are T cell receptor beta chains from one sample, sequenced in a study of T cell changes during pregnancy in multiple sclerosis. The protocol was immunoSEQ multiplex PCR, while the TCRdb copy is restricted to in-frame clones and leaves out a portion. The sample comprises tens of thousands of clones, roughly 90% of which are singletons, and 0.64% rests with the top ten. This specimen was CD4+ T cells from peripheral blood mononuclear cells, taken after pregnancy. These receptors originate from a female donor with multiple sclerosis, enrolled in a pregnancy study. Each CDR3 is given with its conserved first and last residue. D genes are given only for firm matches. Part of the rows lack a size; the others show once, few, many or a class for expanded clones.

CDR3nt: TGTGCCAGCAAGGACTACTATGGCTACACCTTC; CDR3aa: CASKDYYGYTF; v_gene: TRBV2; d_gene: .; j_gene: TRBJ1-2; abundance: .
CDR3nt: TGTGCCAGCAGCTTACTAGCGGGGGCAAGCACAGATACGCAGTATTTT; CDR3aa: CASSLLAGASTDTQYF; v_gene: TRBV11-2; d_gene: TRBD2; j_gene: TRBJ2-3; abundance: .
CDR3nt: TGTGCCAGCAGTCGTCCTAGCGCGCCCTACGAGCAGTACTTC; CDR3aa: CASSRPSAPYEQYF; v_gene: TRBV6-1; d_gene: .; j_gene: TRBJ2-7; abundance: once
CDR3nt: TGTGCCAGTAGTCTAGCGGGGGGACGGGAGACCCAGTACTTC; CDR3aa: CASSLAGGRETQYF; v_gene: TRBV19; d_gene: TRBD2; j_gene: TRBJ2-5; abundance: .
CDR3nt: TGTGCCAGCAGTTTGCTAAGGGGGCGGGCGGTGAACACTGAAGCTTTCTTT; CDR3aa: CASSLLRGRAVNTEAFF; v_gene: TRBV27; d_gene: TRBD1; j_gene: TRBJ1-1; abundance: once
CDR3nt: TGTGCCAGTAGTAGCGGGGACCGAAATCAGCCCCAGCATTTT; CDR3aa: CASSSGDRNQPQHF; v_gene: TRBV19; d_gene: .; j_gene: TRBJ1-5; abundance: .
CDR3nt: TGTGCCAGCAGCTTGACAGGGGTGAGCACTGAAGCTTTCTTT; CDR3aa: CASSLTGVSTEAFF; v_gene: TRBV5-4; d_gene: TRBD1; j_gene: TRBJ1-1; abundance: once
CDR3nt: TGTGCCAGCACCCTGGGAGGAAAACTGTTTTTT; CDR3aa: CASTLGGKLFF; v_gene: TRBV2; d_gene: .; j_gene: TRBJ1-4; abundance: .
CDR3nt: TGTGCCAGCAGCTACCTATACAGCGGCAGCGCTTTCTTT; CDR3aa: CASSYLYSGSAFF; v_gene: TRBV11-2; d_gene: .; j_gene: TRBJ1-1; abundance: .
CDR3nt: TGTGCCAGCAGCTTGTGGGGGGACAATCAGCCCCAGCATTTT; CDR3aa: CASSLWGDNQPQHF; v_gene: TRBV5-6; d_gene: .; j_gene: TRBJ1-5; abundance: once
CDR3nt: TGTGCCAGTAGTATCTTCGGACAGGAACTGACTATCTATGGCTACACCTTC; CDR3aa: CASSIFGQELTIYGYTF; v_gene: TRBV19; d_gene: TRBD1; j_gene: TRBJ1-2; abundance: .
CDR3nt: TGCGCCAGCAGCTTGGCGACAGGATTAATAACTGAAGCTTTCTTT; CDR3aa: CASSLATGLITEAFF; v_gene: TRBV5-1; d_gene: .; j_gene: TRBJ1-1; abundance: .
CDR3nt: TGTGCCAGCAGTTTGTGGAACCGGGGGGGAGAAGAGACCCAGTACTTC; CDR3aa: CASSLWNRGGEETQYF; v_gene: TRBV6-6; d_gene: TRBD2; j_gene: TRBJ2-5; abundance: .
CDR3nt: TGTGCCACCAGCAGAGATCTGGACATTTTGGGCGAAAAACTGTTTTTT; CDR3aa: CATSRDLDILGEKLFF; v_gene: TRBV15; d_gene: .; j_gene: TRBJ1-4; abundance: .
CDR3nt: TGTGCCAGTAGTGGACCGGGACAGGGGACAGATACGCAGTATTTT; CDR3aa: CASSGPGQGTDTQYF; v_gene: TRBV19; d_gene: TRBD1; j_gene: TRBJ2-3; abundance: .
CDR3nt: TGCGCCAGCAGCCAAGGGCGTGGGGGGGCCGCCACTGAAGCTTTCTTT; CDR3aa: CASSQGRGGAATEAFF; v_gene: TRBV4-3; d_gene: .; j_gene: TRBJ1-1; abundance: .
CDR3nt: TGTGCCAGCAGCTTAAAGGGCGGGGGATCCACCTATGGCTACACCTTC; CDR3aa: CASSLKGGGSTYGYTF; v_gene: TRBV7-3; d_gene: .; j_gene: TRBJ1-2; abundance: .
CDR3nt: TGTGCCAGCGCACCTTGGCGGACTAGCACAGATACGCAGTATTTT; CDR3aa: CASAPWRTSTDTQYF; v_gene: TRBV27; d_gene: .; j_gene: TRBJ2-3; abundance: .
CDR3nt: TGTGCCAGCAGACACGGACAGGGCGGGGGCGAGCAGTACTTC; CDR3aa: CASRHGQGGGEQYF; v_gene: TRBV5-4; d_gene: .; j_gene: TRBJ2-7; abundance: .
CDR3nt: TGTGCCAGCAGCCAGCCTAAAGAGACCCAGTACTTC; CDR3aa: CASSQPKETQYF; v_gene: TRBV14; d_gene: .; j_gene: TRBJ2-5; abundance: .
CDR3nt: TGCGCCAGCAGCCCAAAGGGGGACAGCAATCAGCCCCAGCATTTT; CDR3aa: CASSPKGDSNQPQHF; v_gene: TRBV4-3; d_gene: .; j_gene: TRBJ1-5; abundance: .
CDR3nt: TGTGCCAGCAGCTTAGGGACTTCCACCGAGCAGTACTTC; CDR3aa: CASSLGTSTEQYF; v_gene: TRBV11-3; d_gene: .; j_gene: TRBJ2-7; abundance: .
CDR3nt: TGTGCCAGGACAGGGAGTTCGGATGGCTACACCTTC; CDR3aa: CARTGSSDGYTF; v_gene: TRBV7-6; d_gene: TRBD1; j_gene: TRBJ1-2; abundance: .
CDR3nt: TGTGCCAGCAGCGTAGCGGTGGGGGCAGTTTCCTATGGCTACACCTTC; CDR3aa: CASSVAVGAVSYGYTF; v_gene: TRBV9; d_gene: .; j_gene: TRBJ1-2; abundance: .
CDR3nt: TGTGCCAGCAGAAATGTGGGACAGGGGAGTCAGCCCCAGCATTTT; CDR3aa: CASRNVGQGSQPQHF; v_gene: TRBV5-8; d_gene: TRBD1; j_gene: TRBJ1-5; abundance: .
CDR3nt: TGTGCCACCAGCAGAGATAGGGGACAGTTGAACACTGAAGCTTTCTTT; CDR3aa: CATSRDRGQLNTEAFF; v_gene: TRBV15; d_gene: TRBD1; j_gene: TRBJ1-1; abundance: once
CDR3nt: TGTGCCAGCAGTTTACTAGCGGGGATACGGAATGAGCAGTTCTTC; CDR3aa: CASSLLAGIRNEQFF; v_gene: TRBV11-2; d_gene: TRBD2; j_gene: TRBJ2-1; abundance: .
CDR3nt: TGTGCCAGCAGCATCTTCCCGGGACAGGGGAACAATGAGCAGTTCTTC; CDR3aa: CASSIFPGQGNNEQFF; v_gene: TRBV7-3; d_gene: TRBD1; j_gene: TRBJ2-1; abundance: .
CDR3nt: TGTGCCAGCAGCTCAAGACAGTATAATTCACCCCTCCACTTT; CDR3aa: CASSSRQYNSPLHF; v_gene: TRBV2; d_gene: .; j_gene: TRBJ1-6; abundance: .
CDR3nt: TGTGCCAGCAGTGAAGGGGGGGGGATTCAGTATTTT; CDR3aa: CASSEGGGIQYF; v_gene: TRBV6-1; d_gene: TRBD2; j_gene: TRBJ2-3; abundance: .
CDR3nt: TGTGCCAGCAGTCGCATCACAGGACCTAATTCACCCCTCCACTTT; CDR3aa: CASSRITGPNSPLHF; v_gene: TRBV6-6; d_gene: .; j_gene: TRBJ1-6; abundance: once
CDR3nt: TGCGCCAGCAGCTTGGGGACAGTCACAGATACGCAGTATTTT; CDR3aa: CASSLGTVTDTQYF; v_gene: TRBV5-1; d_gene: .; j_gene: TRBJ2-3; abundance: .
CDR3nt: TGTGCCAGCAGCGTAGTTCGGGGATACTACTACGAGCAGTACTTC; CDR3aa: CASSVVRGYYYEQYF; v_gene: TRBV9; d_gene: .; j_gene: TRBJ2-7; abundance: .
CDR3nt: TGTGCCAGCGCGGGGGACTTTCAAGAGACCCAGTACTTC; CDR3aa: CASAGDFQETQYF; v_gene: TRBV9; d_gene: TRBD2; j_gene: TRBJ2-5; abundance: .
CDR3nt: TGCGCCAGCAGCCAAGACGGGATAGCGGGGGGCCCTTTGGGGGAGCTGTTTTTT; CDR3aa: CASSQDGIAGGPLGELFF; v_gene: TRBV4-3; d_gene: TRBD2; j_gene: TRBJ2-2; abundance: once
CDR3nt: TGTGCCAGCAGCTTAAGCCTAGCGGGGGCTAATGAGCAGTTCTTC; CDR3aa: CASSLSLAGANEQFF; v_gene: TRBV7-3; d_gene: TRBD2; j_gene: TRBJ2-1; abundance: once
CDR3nt: TGTGCCAGCAGCTTGTATTCTGGGGGCGGTTGGCCCACCGGGGAGCTGTTTTTT; CDR3aa: CASSLYSGGGWPTGELFF; v_gene: TRBV5-6; d_gene: .; j_gene: TRBJ2-2; abundance: .
CDR3nt: TGTGCCAGCAGCTCGACAGGGCCCAATCAGCCCCAGCATTTT; CDR3aa: CASSSTGPNQPQHF; v_gene: TRBV5-5; d_gene: TRBD1; j_gene: TRBJ1-5; abundance: .
CDR3nt: TGTGCCAGCAGCTTCACTAGCGGGGGGGTACCCTACGAGCAGTACTTC; CDR3aa: CASSFTSGGVPYEQYF; v_gene: TRBV7-2; d_gene: TRBD2; j_gene: TRBJ2-7; abundance: .
CDR3nt: TGCGCCAGCAGCTTGGAACCAGAAGTTTCCCCATCACCCCTCCACTTT; CDR3aa: CASSLEPEVSPSPLHF; v_gene: TRBV5-1; d_gene: .; j_gene: TRBJ1-6; abundance: .
CDR3nt: TGTGCCAGCAGTGCCCGGACAGGGTATGGCTACACCTTC; CDR3aa: CASSARTGYGYTF; v_gene: TRBV27; d_gene: TRBD1; j_gene: TRBJ1-2; abundance: .
CDR3nt: TGTGCCAGCAGTTACGCTCAGGGGAGCACAGATACGCAGTATTTT; CDR3aa: CASSYAQGSTDTQYF; v_gene: TRBV6-5; d_gene: .; j_gene: TRBJ2-3; abundance: .
CDR3nt: TGCGCCAGCAGCCCCGGAAGAGGCACTGAAGCTTTCTTT; CDR3aa: CASSPGRGTEAFF; v_gene: TRBV4-3; d_gene: .; j_gene: TRBJ1-1; abundance: few
CDR3nt: TGTGCCAGCACCCCTCGCAACATGAACACTGAAGCTTTCTTT; CDR3aa: CASTPRNMNTEAFF; v_gene: TRBV7-8; d_gene: .; j_gene: TRBJ1-1; abundance: .
CDR3nt: TGTGCCAGCTCACCACGCGAGACAGGGGTCGCTGAAGCTTTCTTT; CDR3aa: CASSPRETGVAEAFF; v_gene: TRBV18; d_gene: TRBD1; j_gene: TRBJ1-1; abundance: .
CDR3nt: TGTGCCAGCAGCACCGGGACAGGGCTCGTTGCTTTCTTT; CDR3aa: CASSTGTGLVAFF; v_gene: TRBV7-2; d_gene: TRBD1; j_gene: TRBJ1-1; abundance: .
CDR3nt: TGTGCCAGCAGCCGCGGGGGGGCTCGGGATACGCAGTATTTT; CDR3aa: CASSRGGARDTQYF; v_gene: TRBV5-6; d_gene: TRBD2; j_gene: TRBJ2-3; abundance: .
CDR3nt: TGTGCCAGCAGTTACCCAGGGAGGGTAGCCGGGGAGCTGTTTTTT; CDR3aa: CASSYPGRVAGELFF; v_gene: TRBV6-6; d_gene: TRBD2; j_gene: TRBJ2-2; abundance: .
CDR3nt: TGTGCCAGCAGCCCCCAGAGAGGGGGCGGAAACACCATATATTTT; CDR3aa: CASSPQRGGGNTIYF; v_gene: TRBV7-3; d_gene: TRBD1; j_gene: TRBJ1-3; abundance: .
CDR3nt: TGTGCCAGCAGCGCGGTGCGACAGTCCTACGAGCAGTACTTC; CDR3aa: CASSAVRQSYEQYF; v_gene: TRBV5-6; d_gene: .; j_gene: TRBJ2-7; abundance: .
CDR3nt: TGTGCCAGCAGCTCCTCGACTAGCGGGGGGACAGATACGCAGTATTTT; CDR3aa: CASSSSTSGGTDTQYF; v_gene: TRBV4-2; d_gene: TRBD2; j_gene: TRBJ2-3; abundance: .
CDR3nt: TGCGCCAGCAGCTTGGTTTCGGGTAGCAATCAGCCCCAGCATTTT; CDR3aa: CASSLVSGSNQPQHF; v_gene: TRBV5-1; d_gene: .; j_gene: TRBJ1-5; abundance: once
CDR3nt: TGTGCCAGTAGTATAGGTCAGGGGGCTCCCCCGTACTACAATGAGCAGTTCTTC; CDR3aa: CASSIGQGAPPYYNEQFF; v_gene: TRBV19; d_gene: TRBD1; j_gene: TRBJ2-1; abundance: .
CDR3nt: TGTGCCAGCAGCTTAGGACAGGGAATTGAAAAACTGTTTTTT; CDR3aa: CASSLGQGIEKLFF; v_gene: TRBV7-9; d_gene: TRBD1; j_gene: TRBJ1-4; abundance: .
CDR3nt: TGTCCGACGGCAGGCACCGGGGAGCTGTTTTTT; CDR3aa: CPTAGTGELFF; v_gene: TRBV21-1; d_gene: .; j_gene: TRBJ2-2; abundance: medium-sized
CDR3nt: TGTGCCAGTAGCCCGACAGGATATGGCTACACCTTC; CDR3aa: CASSPTGYGYTF; v_gene: TRBV19; d_gene: .; j_gene: TRBJ1-2; abundance: .
CDR3nt: TGTGCCAGCAGTTACACAGGGAACACTGAAGCTTTCTTT; CDR3aa: CASSYTGNTEAFF; v_gene: TRBV6-5; d_gene: .; j_gene: TRBJ1-1; abundance: .
CDR3nt: TGTGCCAGCAGCTCCGGGACAAGTTATAACTATGGCTACACCTTC; CDR3aa: CASSSGTSYNYGYTF; v_gene: TRBV5-5; d_gene: .; j_gene: TRBJ1-2; abundance: .
CDR3nt: TGTGCCAGCAGCAGTCTTGCAGGGGGCCCCGGGGAGCTGTTTTTT; CDR3aa: CASSSLAGGPGELFF; v_gene: TRBV25-1; d_gene: TRBD1; j_gene: TRBJ2-2; abundance: .
CDR3nt: TGTGCCAGCGGCGGACAGAGCAATCAGCCCCAGCATTTT; CDR3aa: CASGGQSNQPQHF; v_gene: TRBV6-1; d_gene: .; j_gene: TRBJ1-5; abundance: .